One and the same sample provided the 10 T cell receptor beta chains below, sequenced in a study of T cell responses to AZD1222 COVID-19 vaccine. This table comes from immunoSEQ multiplex PCR, and its TCRdb copy is limited to in-frame clones, with some not included. The data contain over 150,000 clones, about 88% of them singletons. Source: peripheral blood, taken on day 0 of AZD1222 vaccination. The receptors shown here come from an adult in good health.

This chain uses TRBV6-5 with TRBJ1-1; no reliable D call. Germline-derived CDR1 and CDR2 are MNHEY and SVGAGI. With 9 bases removed from V and 2 bases from J, the gap between germline ends came to 13 bases. The CDR3 covers 13 residues. This chain's CDR3 is CASSIEDNTEAFF. The CDR3 DNA is TGTGCCAGTTCGATAGAGGATAACACTGAAGCTTTCTTT.

The rearrangement uses TRBV19 and TRBJ2-5, with 11 bases fitting TRBD2. This CDR3 region has 19 residues. Unmatched junction bases numbered 12, after V lost 3 bases and J lost 0 bases. Germline V gene lookup returns CDR1 LNHDA and CDR2 SQIVND (reference sequence). CDR3: CASSIAGTSGISYQETQYF. CDR3 nucleotide sequence: TGTGCCAGTAGTATCGCCGGGACTAGCGGTATATCCTACCAAGAGACCCAGTACTTC. Complete variable domain (other parts from reference TRBV19 and TRBJ2-5): DGGITQSPKYLFRKEGQNVTLSCEQNLNHDAMYWYRQDPGQGLRLIYYSQIVNDFQKGDIAEGYSVSREKKESFPLTVTSAQKNPTAFYLCASSIAGTSGISYQETQYFGPGTRLLVL.

The CDR3 bases are TGTGCCAGCTCACCACCGGTGTATAGCACAGATACGCAGTATTTT. Encoded protein: CASSPPVYSTDTQYF. This rearrangement joins TRBV18 to TRBJ2-3; no reliable D call. Germline V CDR1 and CDR2: KGHSH, LQKENI. Deletions cut 0 bases from V and 0 bases from J, with 7 bases between. This CDR3 has 15 residues.

This clone was observed a single time. The V and J genes are TRBV19 and TRBJ1-2; 8 bases are shared with TRBD1. V was pared by 5 bases and J by 8 bases, with 22 bases of the junction left unmatched. Per the germline V gene, CDR1 is LNHDA and CDR2 is SQIVND (reference sequence). The CDR3 covers 18 residues. CDR3 amino acids: CASSDQFLYGQGDGGYTF. CDR3 DNA sequence: TGTGCCAGTAGTGATCAATTCCTATATGGACAGGGTGACGGGGGCTACACCTTC.

This CDR3 reads CASTRRRINEKLFF. CDR3 sequence (DNA): TGTGCCAGCACGAGACGTCGGATTAATGAAAAACTGTTTTTT. The rearrangement joins TRBV28 to TRBJ1-4; D remains unclear. This CDR3 has 14 amino acids. Germline V gene data show CDR1 as MDHEN and CDR2 as SYDVKM. The V gene lost 7 bases and the J gene lost 4 bases, with 13 bases spanning the gap.

V gene TRBV18 combines with J gene TRBJ2-3; no definite D call. Trimming took off 8 bases at V and 8 bases at J, with 14 bases between the two ends. CDR3 size: 12 residues. From germline, CDR1 is KGHSH and CDR2 LQKENI. The CDR3 loop is CASTDGASTQYF. The CDR3, as DNA: TGTGCCAGCACAGACGGTGCCAGTACGCAGTATTTT.

This clone occurred once. This sequence joins TRBV4-3 and TRBJ1-2; a possible D gene is TRBD1 (6 bases). Germline CDR1 is LGHNA and CDR2 is YSLEER. The CDR3 extends over 14 amino acids. V was pared by 4 bases and J by 1 base, with 10 bases between. In nucleotides, the CDR3 is TGCGCCAGCAGCCTCCAGGGGATTAACTATGGCTACACCTTC. Translating it yields CASSLQGINYGYTF.

The J gene is TRBJ1-1, the V gene TRBV11-2; a weak D match, TRBD1 (5 bases). Germline V gives CDR1 SGHAT, CDR2 FQNNGV. V was clipped by 2 bases and J by 0 bases, with 16 bases between them. CDR3 length: 17 amino acids. CDR3 amino acids: CASSLPREGRMNTEAFF. The CDR3 DNA sequence: TGTGCCAGCAGCTTACCCCGAGAGGGACGGATGAACACTGAAGCTTTCTTT. Combining the CDR3 with reference TRBV11-2 and TRBJ1-1 gives the whole variable domain EAGVAQSPRYKIIEKRQSVAFWCNPISGHATLYWYQQILGQGPKLLIQFQNNGVVDDSQLPKDRFSAERLKGVDSTLKIQPAKLEDSAVYLCASSLPREGRMNTEAFFGQGTRLTVV.

This rearrangement joins TRBV5-6 to TRBJ2-7, with D unclear. Germline values: CDR1 SGHDT, CDR2 YYEEEE. The CDR3 sequence is 12 residues long. The V end was cut by 2 bases, the J end by 4 bases, with 7 bases between. CDR3 DNA sequence: TGTGCCAGCAGCTTCATCGGATACGAGCAGTACTTC. Its translation is CASSFIGYEQYF.

This chain links TRBV11-2 with TRBJ2-7; D unclear. V was cut by 0 bases and J by 0 bases, with 18 bases left in between. The CDR3 extends over 18 amino acids. Germline loops: CDR1 SGHAT, CDR2 FQNNGV. The CDR3 spells CASSLDYELDSSSYEQYF. The CDR3 nucleotides read TGTGCCAGCAGCTTAGATTATGAATTAGACTCTAGCTCCTACGAGCAGTACTTC.